This TCR beta chain was retrieved from a study of blood T cells in healthy people across ages. Trimming cost V 2 bases and J 0 bases, with 11 bases left between them. The CDR3 loop spans 15 amino acids. Primers used in a second PCR of roughly 6 to 11 cycles were a sample-barcoded 5' primer and a J-beta primer mix. One entry per CDR3 protein, called by TCRdb with MiXCR from the 5' RACE reads. The sample has around 940,000 distinct CDR3 sequences; just over 50% are singletons. The TCR comes from a woman aged 55-70 years in good health. Sequencing was carried out using blood. The chain couples TRBV12-3 or TRBV12-4 to TRBJ2-7; D uncertain. The DNA for the CDR3 is TGTGCCAGCAGTTTACCAGCAGGAGTCTCCTACGAGCAGTACTTC. Amino acid sequence: CASSLPAGVSYEQYF.